The clone carrying this T cell receptor beta chain was seen repeatedly, ten times or more. Its antigen is undetermined. This sample was included in a study of CD8 T cells in ankylosing spondylitis. General observations from the study: What seemed typical of ankylosing spondylitis blood was a TCR beta motif built from several highly homologous variants.

From the 5' RACE reads, TCRdb called clonotypes with MiXCR, one entry per CDR3 protein. The sample comprises around 99,000 distinct CDR3 sequences, approximately 9% of which are singletons, and over 4.5% rests with the top ten. The V end lost 2 bases, the J end lost 3 bases, and 10 bases lay between the germline ends. The CDR3 sequence is 14 residues long. Germline CDR1 and CDR2: SNHLY and FYNNEI. This chain links TRBV2 with TRBJ1-2; no clear D. The sequence derives from a male donor with ankylosing spondylitis or in good health (not recorded which). Sequenced sample: blood, either unsorted or a sorted T cell fraction (not recorded which). The CDR3 loop is CASSERGGDYGYTF. For the CDR3, the DNA is TGTGCCAGCAGTGAACGGGGAGGTGACTATGGCTACACCTTC.